The 15 T cell receptor beta chains reported below all come from one sample, sequenced in a study of CD8+CD57+ T cells in acquired aplastic anemia. Only patients with CD8+CD57+ cell expansion on flow cytometry were chosen for sequencing. The study profiled TCR beta VDJ and CDR3 using genomic DNA as template. Via MiXCR, TCRdb re-called the reads, giving one row per CDR3 protein. The sample has about 190,000 distinct CDR3 sequences, around half seen once. Sequencing was done on a sample of sorted CD4+, CD8+, or CD8+CD57+ T cells (not recorded which) from PBMCs. The receptors here all came from a human donor with aplastic anemia.

The V gene is TRBV19, the J gene TRBJ2-7; tentative D call: TRBD2 (5 bases). Germline V lookup: CDR1 LNHDA, CDR2 SQIVND (reference sequence). The CDR3 sequence is 14 residues long. Trimming pared 3 bases from V and 2 bases from J, leaving 11 bases between. The CDR3 region is CASSIAGLPYEQYF. The CDR3 DNA follows: TGTGCCAGTAGTATCGCGGGTCTCCCCTACGAGCAGTACTTC.

This clonotype came up many times. The chain employs TRBV2 and TRBJ2-7; TRBD2 matches 10 bases. This CDR3 contains 18 residues. Germline V CDR1 and CDR2: SNHLY, FYNNEI. The J segment lost 5 bases and the V segment lost 6 bases, leaving 19 bases of the junction unmatched. CDR3 in amino acids: CASSGGLLAGPGIDEQYF. The CDR3 nucleotides read TGTGCCAGCAGCGGGGGATTACTAGCGGGGCCCGGGATCGACGAGCAGTACTTC.

This clonotype was observed a handful of times. The chain uses TRBV6-1 and TRBJ1-2; 8 nucleotides align to TRBD1. Trimming removed 8 bases from V and 4 bases from J; junction bases left unmatched: 6. Germline CDR1 MNHNS, CDR2 SASEGT. The CDR3 has 13 residues. The CDR3, as DNA: TGTGCCAGCCGACTGGGACAGGCCTATGGCTACACCTTC. Amino acid sequence: CASRLGQAYGYTF.

The chain uses TRBV2 and TRBJ2-5; D is undetermined. Matching the DNA end better, TRBJ2-7 makes the J call doubtful. This CDR3 contains 12 residues. The germline CDR1 and CDR2 sequences are SNHLY and FYNNEI. CDR3 sequence reads: CASSHALYEQYF. The CDR3 nucleotides read TGTGCCAGCAGCCATGCCCTCTACGAGCAGTACTTC.

V gene TRBV2 combines with J gene TRBJ1-1; the D is unclear. V was trimmed by 6 bases and J by 10 bases, leaving 12 bases between them. The CDR3 extends over 11 amino acids. Germline-derived CDR1 and CDR2 are SNHLY and FYNNEI. CDR3 sequence (DNA): TGTGCCAGCAGGGTAAATCTACGAGCTTTCTTT. This translates into CASRVNLRAFF.

With respect to this clonotype: It may be a read error: a sequence one base away is much more abundant. The gene calls are TRBV5-4 and TRBJ2-5; D may match TRBD1 or TRBD2 (7 bases each). The CDR3 loop spans 13 amino acids. Germline assignment: CDR1 SGHNT and CDR2 YYREEE (reference sequence). As DNA, the CDR3 is TGCGCCAGCAGCCAGGGGGGGCTAGAGTCCCAGTACTTC. Amino acid sequence: CASSQGGLESQYF. Variable domain in full (rest from reference TRBV5-4 and TRBJ2-5): ETGVTQSPTHLIKTRGQQVTLRCSSQSGHNTVSWYQQALGQGPQFIFQYYREEENGRGNFPPRFSGLQFPNYSSELNVNALELDDSALYLCASSQGGLESQYFGPGTRLLVL.

V is TRBV7-3 and J is TRBJ1-6, with no clear D. The CDR3 spans 13 residues. The germline V gene encodes CDR1 SGHTA and CDR2 FQGTGA. V was trimmed by 6 bases and J by 6 bases, leaving 9 bases between them. The CDR3 DNA reads as TGTGCCAGCAGTCGAGGATCTAATTCACCCCTCCACTTT. Protein sequence: CASSRGSNSPLHF.

DNA of the CDR3: TGTGCCAGCAGCTTGTACGGGACGGAGGGTAATGAGCAGTTCTTC. This gives the protein CASSLYGTEGNEQFF. The chain uses TRBV11-2 and TRBJ2-1, with D possibly being TRBD2 (6 bases). The germline V gene encodes CDR1 SGHAT and CDR2 FQNNGV. Deletions cut 3 bases from V and 7 bases from J, with 16 bases between. The CDR3 length is 15 residues.

This clonotype was counted a few times. This rearrangement joins TRBV19 to TRBJ1-1; TRBD1 matches 7 bases. Germline CDR1 is LNHDA and CDR2 is SQIVND (reference sequence). The CDR3 contains 13 residues. V shed 7 bases and J 1 base; nucleotides not matched to a gene: 3. CDR3 protein: CASKGTENTEAFF. CDR3 bases: TGTGCCAGTAAAGGGACAGAGAACACTGAAGCTTTCTTT.

About this clonotype itself: A read error is possible here, since a much larger clone lies one base away. Because the CDR3 is missing its conserved closing phenylalanine or tryptophan, this is likely a read error. The rearrangement uses TRBV20-1 and TRBJ2-1, with D possibly being TRBD1 or TRBD2 (6 bases each). The CDR3 contains 19 residues. Germline V CDR1 and CDR2: DFQATT, SNEGSKA (reference sequence). V lost 5 bases and J lost 8, with 34 bases in between. This chain's CDR3 is CSAPTIPGSTEGVEDEQFL. The DNA of the CDR3 is TGCAGTGCTCCTACAATACCGGGGTCAACGGAGGGGGTTGAGGATGAGCAGTTCCTC.

In this sample, this clonotype turned up many times. The CDR3: CASSLAGTGGDEQFF. As DNA, the CDR3 is TGCGCCAGCAGCTTGGCTGGGACAGGGGGAGATGAGCAGTTCTTC. The chain links TRBV5-1 to TRBJ2-1, with 11 positions matching TRBD1. The J segment lost 8 bases and the V segment lost 0 bases, leaving 4 bases of the junction unmatched. This CDR3 has 15 amino acids. Germline V gives CDR1 SGHRS, CDR2 YFSETQ.

This clonotype was counted many times. The chain joins TRBV2 to TRBJ2-1; D is unresolved. The germline V and J ends were trimmed by 2 bases and 7 bases, with 12 bases remaining between them. The V gene's germline CDR1 is SNHLY and CDR2 FYNNEI. This CDR3 contains 14 residues. CDR3 loop: CASSERAVRNEQFF. CDR3 nucleotide sequence: TGTGCCAGCAGTGAAAGGGCCGTGCGGAATGAGCAGTTCTTC.

V gene TRBV10-1 combines with J gene TRBJ2-7; D gene uncertain. Deletions cut 5 bases from V and 7 bases from J, with 15 bases between. This CDR3 is built from 13 residues. Germline CDR1 WNHNN, CDR2 SYGVQD (reference sequence). Written as DNA, the CDR3 is TGCGCCAGCAGTAGAAGCCCCGCCCGGGAGCAGTACTTC. Protein product: CASSRSPAREQYF.

The rearrangement joins TRBV20-1 to TRBJ1-2; weak D call: TRBD1 (6 bases). V lost 6 bases and J lost 7, with 12 bases in between. From germline, CDR1 is DFQATT and CDR2 SNEGSKA (reference sequence). The CDR3 has 11 amino acids. The CDR3 DNA reads TGCAGTGCCGGGACACGCACTGGCTACACCTTC. It translates to CSAGTRTGYTF.

This chain joins TRBV15 and TRBJ1-2; 7 bases line up with TRBD1. The V segment lost 1 base and the J segment 3 bases; nucleotides outside the gene matches: 2. Germline V gives CDR1 LNHNV, CDR2 YYDKDF (reference sequence). CDR3 length: 14 amino acids. CDR3 amino acids: CATSRGDRDYGYTF. For the CDR3, the DNA is TGTGCCACCAGCAGAGGAGACAGGGACTATGGCTACACCTTC.